The 3 T cell receptor beta chains in this list originate from one sample, sequenced in a study of control samples from healthy donors and cancer patients. Only in-frame clones appear in the TCRdb table, and some are missing; sequencing was by immunoSEQ multiplex PCR. The data hold about 130,000 clones, with over 90% observed a single time. Sequenced material: PBMCs. These receptors came from a man aged 55 to 70 with colorectal cancer.

The chain combines TRBV6-5 with TRBJ2-1, with D perhaps matching TRBD2 (5 bases). Germline assignment: CDR1 MNHEY and CDR2 SVGAGI. The CDR3 is 14 amino acids. V gave up 6 bases and J gave up 9 bases, with 18 bases separating them. CDR3 nucleotide sequence: TGTGCCAGCAGACTAGGGAGAGCGTCGGGTGAGCAGTTCTTC. The encoded protein is CASRLGRASGEQFF.

The V and J genes are TRBV11-2 and TRBJ2-5; D call uncertain. Germline V CDR1 and CDR2: SGHAT, FQNNGV. V lost 2 bases and J 2 bases, leaving 6 bases between the germline ends. The CDR3 sequence is 13 residues long. Here the CDR3 DNA reads TGTGCCAGCAGCTTATGGGTTCAAGAGACCCAGTACTTC. It codes for CASSLWVQETQYF.

The chain combines TRBV5-4 with TRBJ1-2, with D uncertain. CDR1 is SGHNT and CDR2 is YYREEE in the germline V gene (reference sequence). This CDR3 has 13 residues. V was cut by 2 bases and J by 4 bases, with 9 bases left in between. CDR3 protein: CASSFPGSYGYTF. The CDR3 region has the DNA TGTGCCAGCAGCTTCCCCGGAAGCTATGGCTACACCTTC. The full variable domain, in which reference TRBV5-4 and TRBJ1-2 provide the parts outside the CDR3, is ETGVTQSPTHLIKTRGQQVTLRCSSQSGHNTVSWYQQALGQGPQFIFQYYREEENGRGNFPPRFSGLQFPNYSSELNVNALELDDSALYLCASSFPGSYGYTFGSGTRLTVV.